Below are 9 T cell receptor beta chains sequenced from a single sample in a study of patients and donors after allogeneic stem cell transplantation. TCRdb independently ran MiXCR on the RT-PCR reads; one entry per CDR3 protein. The sample has about 150,000 distinct CDR3 sequences, 37% seen once; the top ten hold less than 60%. The sample taken for sequencing was blood, either unsorted or a sorted T cell fraction (not recorded which). The source is a human donor who was either an allogeneic HSCT recipient or a stem cell or donor lymphocyte infusion donor (not recorded which). It is not recorded whose cells these are; they may come from a transplant donor.

This clonotype was observed a few times. This chain connects TRBV27 to TRBJ1-5, with 11 positions matching TRBD1. The CDR3 is 16 residues long. Germline V gives CDR1 MNHEY, CDR2 SMNVEV (reference sequence). The trim removed 5 bases at V and 7 bases at J, leaving 10 bases unmatched. CDR3 in DNA: TGTGCCAGCAGTCCAATGGACAGGGGGCTAGGGCAGCCCCAGCATTTT. As protein: CASSPMDRGLGQPQHF.

Only a few counts were recorded for this clonotype. The V gene is TRBV6-2 or TRBV6-3, the J gene TRBJ2-7; D is possibly TRBD1 (6 bases). Trimming removed 5 bases at V and 2 bases at J, with 10 bases between. CDR1 MNHEY and CDR2 SVGEGT come from the germline V gene. The CDR3 consists of 13 residues. This CDR3 is CASSIRGAYEQYV. CDR3 coding DNA: TGTGCCAGCAGTATCAGGGGCGCCTACGAGCAGTACGTC.

The chain's CDR3 is CASSDFPMNTEAFF. For the CDR3, the DNA is TGTGCCAGCAGTGACTTCCCCATGAACACTGAAGCTTTCTTT. This sequence joins TRBV28 and TRBJ1-1; no reliable D call. Germline-derived CDR1 and CDR2 are MDHEN and SYDVKM. V was cut by 5 bases and J by 0 bases, with 10 bases left in between. The CDR3 extends over 14 amino acids.

This chain joins TRBV3-1 and TRBJ1-1, with D unclear. Per the germline V gene, CDR1 is LGHDT and CDR2 is YNNKEL (reference sequence). V was clipped by 1 base and J by 4 bases, with 10 bases between them. The CDR3 covers 14 residues. CDR3 amino acids: CASSQVSGSTEAFF. CDR3 DNA sequence: TGTGCCAGCAGCCAAGTGTCGGGAAGCACTGAAGCTTTCTTT.

The CDR3 sequence is CSAAHSGGGNQPQHF. The CDR3 DNA reads TGCAGTGCTGCCCATTCGGGGGGGGGCAATCAGCCCCAGCATTTT. The chain uses TRBV20-1 and TRBJ1-5; D might be TRBD1 (5 bases). Germline V CDR1 and CDR2: DFQATT, SNEGSKA (reference sequence). The CDR3 spans 15 residues. Trimming cost V 5 bases and J 2 bases, with 16 bases left between them.

This clonotype has a handful of counts. The chain joins TRBV13 to TRBJ1-2, with TRBD1 as a possible D gene (6 bases). CDR3 length: 12 residues. Germline CDR1 is PRHDT and CDR2 is FYEKMQ (reference sequence). Trimming shortened V by 5 bases and J by 6 bases, and 10 bases separated the two germline ends. This CDR3 is CASSQGTDGYTF. As DNA, the CDR3 is TGTGCCAGCAGCCAGGGGACGGATGGCTACACCTTC.

This clonotype was counted a single time. The chain employs TRBV20-1 and TRBJ1-2; 7 bases map to TRBD1. CDR1 and CDR2 (germline): DFQATT, SNEGSKA (reference sequence). The trim removed 1 base at V and 1 base at J, leaving 3 bases unmatched. CDR3 length: 14 amino acids. The CDR3 bases are TGCAGTGCTAGAGGGGACAGTGATAACTATGGCTACACCTTC. This sequence encodes CSARGDSDNYGYTF.

The rearrangement joins TRBV7-2 to TRBJ2-2, with TRBD2 identical over 11 bases. The CDR3 covers 17 residues. V lost 5 bases, J lost 5 bases, and 10 bases stayed unmatched. CDR1 SGHTA and CDR2 FQGNSA come from the germline V gene. CDR3 coding DNA: TGTGCCAGCAGCAAGCGTAAACTAGCGGGGGAAACCGGGGAGCTGTTTTTT. Protein product: CASSKRKLAGETGELFF.

The chain links TRBV5-5 to TRBJ1-1; D ambiguous. V was trimmed by 0 bases and J by 3 bases, leaving 9 bases between them. The CDR3 runs to 14 residues. Germline values: CDR1 SGHKS, CDR2 YYEKEE (reference sequence). The CDR3 reads CASSLAGRYTEAFF. CDR3 DNA sequence: TGTGCCAGCAGCTTGGCCGGGAGGTACACTGAAGCTTTCTTT.